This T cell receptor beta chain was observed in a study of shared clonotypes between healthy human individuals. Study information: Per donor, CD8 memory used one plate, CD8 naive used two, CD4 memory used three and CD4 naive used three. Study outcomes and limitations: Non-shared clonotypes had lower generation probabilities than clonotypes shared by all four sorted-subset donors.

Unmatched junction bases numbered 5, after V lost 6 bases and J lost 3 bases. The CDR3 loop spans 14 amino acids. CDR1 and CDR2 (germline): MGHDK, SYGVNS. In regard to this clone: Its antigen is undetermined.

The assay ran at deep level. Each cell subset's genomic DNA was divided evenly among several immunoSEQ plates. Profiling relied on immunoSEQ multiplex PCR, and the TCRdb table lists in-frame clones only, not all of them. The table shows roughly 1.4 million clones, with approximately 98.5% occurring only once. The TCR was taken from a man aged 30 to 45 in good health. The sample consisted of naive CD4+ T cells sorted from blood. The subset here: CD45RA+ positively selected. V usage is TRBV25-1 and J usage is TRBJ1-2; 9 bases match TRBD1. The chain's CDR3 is CASSGTGIYYGYTF. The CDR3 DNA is TGTGCCAGCAGCGGGACAGGGATTTACTATGGCTACACCTTC.